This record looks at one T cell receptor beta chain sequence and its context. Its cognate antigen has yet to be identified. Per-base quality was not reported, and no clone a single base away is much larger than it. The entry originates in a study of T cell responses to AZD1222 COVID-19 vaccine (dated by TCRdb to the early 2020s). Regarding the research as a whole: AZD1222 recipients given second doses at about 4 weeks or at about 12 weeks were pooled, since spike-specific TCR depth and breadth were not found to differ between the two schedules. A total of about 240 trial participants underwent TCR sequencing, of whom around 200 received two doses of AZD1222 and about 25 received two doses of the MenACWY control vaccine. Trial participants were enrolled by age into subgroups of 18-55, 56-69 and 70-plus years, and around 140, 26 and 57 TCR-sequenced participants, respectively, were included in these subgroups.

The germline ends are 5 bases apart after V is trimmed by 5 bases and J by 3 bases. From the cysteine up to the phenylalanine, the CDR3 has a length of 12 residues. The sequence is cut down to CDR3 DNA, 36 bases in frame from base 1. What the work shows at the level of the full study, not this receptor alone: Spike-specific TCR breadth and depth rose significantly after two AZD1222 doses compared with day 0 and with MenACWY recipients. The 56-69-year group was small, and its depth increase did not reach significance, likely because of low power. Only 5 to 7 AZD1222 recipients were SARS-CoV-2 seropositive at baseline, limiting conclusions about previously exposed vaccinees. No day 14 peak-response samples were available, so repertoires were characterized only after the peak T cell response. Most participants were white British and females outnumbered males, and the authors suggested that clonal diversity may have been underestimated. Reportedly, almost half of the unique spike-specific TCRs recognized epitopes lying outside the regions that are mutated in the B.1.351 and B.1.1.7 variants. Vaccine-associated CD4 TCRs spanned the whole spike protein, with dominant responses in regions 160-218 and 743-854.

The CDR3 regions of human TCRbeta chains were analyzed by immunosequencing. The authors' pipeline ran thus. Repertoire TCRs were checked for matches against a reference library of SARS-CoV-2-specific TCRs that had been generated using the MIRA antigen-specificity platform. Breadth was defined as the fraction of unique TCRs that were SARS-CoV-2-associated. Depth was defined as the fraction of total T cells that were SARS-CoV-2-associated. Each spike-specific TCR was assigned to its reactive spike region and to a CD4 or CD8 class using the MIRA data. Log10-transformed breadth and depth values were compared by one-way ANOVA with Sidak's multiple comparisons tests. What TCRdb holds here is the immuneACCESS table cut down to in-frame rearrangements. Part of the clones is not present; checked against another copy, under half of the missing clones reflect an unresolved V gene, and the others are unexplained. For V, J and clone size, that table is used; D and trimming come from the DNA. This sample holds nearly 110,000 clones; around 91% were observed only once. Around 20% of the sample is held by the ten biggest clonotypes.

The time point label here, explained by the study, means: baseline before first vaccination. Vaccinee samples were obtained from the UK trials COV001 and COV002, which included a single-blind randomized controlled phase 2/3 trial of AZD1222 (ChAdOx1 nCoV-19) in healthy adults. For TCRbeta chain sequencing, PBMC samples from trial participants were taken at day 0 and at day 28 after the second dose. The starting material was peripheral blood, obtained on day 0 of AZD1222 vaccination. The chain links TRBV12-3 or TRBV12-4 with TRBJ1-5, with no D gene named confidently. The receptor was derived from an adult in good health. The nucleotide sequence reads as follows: TGTGCCAGCAGTATGTCCAATCAGCCCCAGCATTTT. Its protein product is CASSMSNQPQHF.